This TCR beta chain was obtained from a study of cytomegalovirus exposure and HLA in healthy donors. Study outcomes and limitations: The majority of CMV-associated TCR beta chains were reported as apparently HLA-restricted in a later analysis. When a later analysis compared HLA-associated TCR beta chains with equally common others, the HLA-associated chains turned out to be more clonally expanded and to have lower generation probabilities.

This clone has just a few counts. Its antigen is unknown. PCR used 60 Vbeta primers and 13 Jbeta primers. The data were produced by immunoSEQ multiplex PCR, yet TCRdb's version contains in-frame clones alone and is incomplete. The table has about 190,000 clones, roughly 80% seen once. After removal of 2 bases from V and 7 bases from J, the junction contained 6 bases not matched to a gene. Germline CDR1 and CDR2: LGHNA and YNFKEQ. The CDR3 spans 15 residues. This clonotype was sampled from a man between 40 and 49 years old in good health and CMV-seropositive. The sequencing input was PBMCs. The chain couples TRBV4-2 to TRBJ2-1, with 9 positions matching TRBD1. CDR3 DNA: TGTGCCAGCAGCCAACCACAGGGGGCATTGAATGAGCAGTTCTTC. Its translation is CASSQPQGALNEQFF.